The present TCR beta chain was sequenced within a study of T cell changes during pregnancy in multiple sclerosis. Sequencing was performed with immunoSEQ multiplex PCR; in TCRdb, only in-frame clones are kept and a portion is missing. The table records around 70,000 clones, approximately 92% of them present only once. The sample here was peripheral blood, taken in the second trimester of pregnancy. This TCR was recovered from a female donor with multiple sclerosis, enrolled in a pregnancy study.

The CDR3, as DNA: TGTGCCAGCAGCAGAGACATCTACAATGAGCAGTTCTTC. Amino acids: CASSRDIYNEQFF. The V and J genes are TRBV11-2 and TRBJ2-1, with D hard to call. Germline V gives CDR1 SGHAT, CDR2 FQNNGV. V gave up 5 bases and J gave up 3 bases, with 8 bases separating them. The CDR3 sequence is 13 residues long.